This T cell receptor beta chain appears in the sequencing data of a study of control samples from healthy donors and cancer patients. V lost 0 bases and J 5 bases, leaving 10 bases between the germline ends. Germline lookup yields CDR1 MNHEY and CDR2 SVGEGT. This CDR3 is 14 amino acids long. Data came from immunoSEQ multiplex PCR; TCRdb stores just in-frame clones and leaves some out. Of around 140,000 clones in the sample, 80% to 95% are singletons; the top ten hold around 5.4%. Source material: blood. The TCR was taken from a man in his late teens or twenties in good health. The chain couples TRBV6-2 or TRBV6-3 to TRBJ1-2, with D possibly being TRBD1 (5 bases). In DNA, the CDR3 is TGTGCCAGCAGTTACTCGATCGGGGGATATGGCTACACCTTC. Its protein product is CASSYSIGGYGYTF.